The rows below give T cell receptor beta chains drawn from one sample of a study of blood T cell repertoires in COVID-19. Repertoires were generated with immunoSEQ multiplex PCR, while TCRdb's copy carries only in-frame clones and drops some. This table holds roughly 180,000 clones, approximately 91% found once. Sequencing used peripheral blood. These receptors came from a man in his 70s with active or convalescent COVID-19. Both conserved end residues are part of each CDR3. D genes are given only for firm matches. For some rows the clone size is stated as once, few or many, or as a class when expanded; others skip it.

- TRBJ2-7 TRBV4-1 TRBD1 TGCGCCAGCAGCCAAGAGCAGGGGGCCTACGAGCAGTACTTC CASSQEQGAYEQYF
- TRBJ2-3 TRBV15 - TGTGCCACCAGCAGAGGAGTGGGGGACTCCGATACGCAGTATTTT CATSRGVGDSDTQYF
- TRBJ1-5 TRBV6-5 - TGTGCCAGTCAGTTCCTCGCACATAGCAATCAGCCCCAGCATTTT CASQFLAHSNQPQHF
- TRBJ1-2 TRBV10-2 TRBD1 TGCGCCAGCAGTGAAAGCAGGGGGTTGGGAGGCTACACCTTC CASSESRGLGGYTF
- TRBJ1-2 TRBV3-1/TRBV3-2 - TGTGCCAGCAGCCAAACAGGATTTTTGGCTAACTATGGCTACACCTTC CASSQTGFLANYGYTF
- TRBJ2-3 TRBV20-1 TRBD1 TGCAGTGCTAGTTCCATCCTCACTACAGGGGGCACAGATACGCAGTATTTT CSASSILTTGGTDTQYF
- TRBJ2-2 TRBV19 TRBD1 TGTGCCAGTAGACCGGGACAGGGAGCCACCGGGGAGCTGTTTTTT CASRPGQGATGELFF
- TRBJ2-5 TRBV4-1 - TGCGCCAGCAGCCAAGATTCAGGGGGGCAAGAGACCCAGTACTTC CASSQDSGGQETQYF
few TRBJ2-7 TRBV5-6 - TGTGCCAGCAGCTTGAGTGGGCACGAGCAGTACTTC CASSLSGHEQYF
once TRBJ1-3 TRBV6-5 TRBD1 TGTGCCAGCAGTTACCACGGACAGGGCCCTGGAAACACCATATATTTT CASSYHGQGPGNTIYF
- TRBJ2-7 TRBV11-2 - TGTGCCAGCAGCTCACTCCGTGGACTACCCCCCGAGCAGTACTTC CASSSLRGLPPEQYF
- TRBJ2-5 TRBV4-1 TRBD1 TGCGCCAGCAGCCAAGGCCCCGGACAGGGTGGAGAGACCCAGTACTTC CASSQGPGQGGETQYF
- TRBJ2-5 TRBV11-2 - TGTGCCAGCAGCTTAGATGGGACAACACAAGAGACCCAGTACTTC CASSLDGTTQETQYF
- TRBJ2-1 TRBV18 - TGTGCCAGCTCACCATTGGCAGGGAGGATCAATGAGCAGTTCTTC CASSPLAGRINEQFF
- TRBJ2-1 TRBV5-4 - TGTGCCAGCAGCCCAACATCCGGGACACAATCAGCAAGACAGTTCTTC CASSPTSGTQSARQFF
- TRBJ1-6 TRBV4-1 TRBD1 TGCGCCAGCAGCCAAGTGATCAGGGGGGCTGGCTATAATTCACCCCTCCACTTT CASSQVIRGAGYNSPLHF
- TRBJ2-1 TRBV5-6 TRBD2 TGTGCCAGCAGCTTCGGCGGGGGAAACAATGAGCAGTTCTTC CASSFGGGNNEQFF
- TRBJ2-2 TRBV14 TRBD2 TGTGCCAGCAGCCAAGGACTAGCGGGAGCCCTCGCCGGGGAGCTGTTTTTT CASSQGLAGALAGELFF
- TRBJ1-4 TRBV5-4 - TGTGCCAGCAGCTCCGCACAGAATGAAAAACTGTTTTTT CASSSAQNEKLFF
- TRBJ1-2 TRBV29-1 - TGCAGCGTTGAAGACACAGCTAACTATGGCTACACCTTC CSVEDTANYGYTF
- TRBJ2-1 TRBV5-6 TRBD1 TGTGCCAGCAGCTCCTGGGGCGGGACAGGGGCCAATGAGCAGTTCTTC CASSSWGGTGANEQFF
- TRBJ2-2 TRBV11-2 TRBD2 TGTGCCAGCAGCCCTAGACTAGCGGGGGGGCCCGGGGAGCTGTTTTTT CASSPRLAGGPGELFF
few TRBJ2-1 TRBV7-2 TRBD2 TGTGCCAGCAGCCGGAGGGCTAGCGGGGGCAATGAGCAGTTCTTC CASSRRASGGNEQFF
- TRBJ2-7 TRBV28 TRBD2 TGTGCCAGCAGAAAACTAGCGGGAGGATACGAGCAGTACTTC CASRKLAGGYEQYF
- TRBJ2-3 TRBV2 - TGTGCCAGCACGCTGGGACTTAGCACAGATACGCAGTATTTT CASTLGLSTDTQYF
- TRBJ1-6 TRBV5-4 TRBD1 TGTGCCAGCAGCTCACGGACAGGGGGCTCTAATTCACCCCTCCACTTT CASSSRTGGSNSPLHF
once TRBJ1-5 TRBV7-8 - TGTGCCAGCAGCTTAGTTGTGGGGGCGGGCCAGCCCCAGCATTTT CASSLVVGAGQPQHF
once TRBJ1-2 TRBV11-2 TRBD1 TGTGCCAGCAGGATTAGACAGGGCACGACCTATGGCTACACCTTC CASRIRQGTTYGYTF
- TRBJ2-3 TRBV18 - TGTGCCAGCTCACCACGGGACTGGATGACAGATACGCAGTATTTT CASSPRDWMTDTQYF